This TCR beta chain emerged from a study of OX40 agonist ivuxolimab in advanced cancers. This clone was recorded once. Libraries were prepared by immunoSEQ multiplex PCR; TCRdb keeps only in-frame clonotypes and omits some of them. The table includes roughly 48,000 clones, roughly 81% detected once. The CDR3 length is 13 residues. Per the germline V gene, CDR1 is ENHRY and CDR2 is SYGVKD. V shed 4 bases and J 4 bases; nucleotides not matched to a gene: 0. This clonotype was sampled from an adult with an advanced solid tumor such as melanoma, head and neck, liver or kidney cancer. The chain joins TRBV10-3 to TRBJ2-7; 11 bases are a match to TRBD1. Material: CD4+ or CD8+ T cells sorted from blood, obtained in a trial of the OX40 agonist ivuxolimab. CDR3 sequence: CAISGDRGYEQYF. In DNA, the CDR3 is TGTGCCATCAGTGGGGACAGGGGGTACGAGCAGTACTTC.